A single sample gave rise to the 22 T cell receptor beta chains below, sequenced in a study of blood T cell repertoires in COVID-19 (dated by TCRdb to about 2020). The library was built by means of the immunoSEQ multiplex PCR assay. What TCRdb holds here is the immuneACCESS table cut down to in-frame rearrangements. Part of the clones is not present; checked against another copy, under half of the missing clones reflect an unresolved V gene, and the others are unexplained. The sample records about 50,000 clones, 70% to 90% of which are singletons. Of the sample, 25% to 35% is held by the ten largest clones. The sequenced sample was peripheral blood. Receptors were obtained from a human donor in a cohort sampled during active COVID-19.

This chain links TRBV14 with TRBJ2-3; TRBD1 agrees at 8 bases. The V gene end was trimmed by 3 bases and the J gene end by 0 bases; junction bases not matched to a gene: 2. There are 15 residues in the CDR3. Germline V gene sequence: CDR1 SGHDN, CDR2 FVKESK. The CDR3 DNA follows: TGTGCCAGCAGCCACAGGACAGGGAGCACAGATACGCAGTATTTT. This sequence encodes CASSHRTGSTDTQYF.

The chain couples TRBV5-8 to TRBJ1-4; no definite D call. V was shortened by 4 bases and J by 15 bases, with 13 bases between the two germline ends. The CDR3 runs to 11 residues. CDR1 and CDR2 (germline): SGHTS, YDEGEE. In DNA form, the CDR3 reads TGTGCCAGCAGCCAGAGGGCCGGGGTGTTTTTT. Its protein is CASSQRAGVFF. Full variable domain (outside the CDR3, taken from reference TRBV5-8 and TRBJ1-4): EAGVTQSPTHLIKTRGQQATLRCSPISGHTSVYWYQQALGLGLQFLLWYDEGEERNRGNFPPRFSGRQFPNYSSELNVNALELEDSALYLCASSQRAGVFFGSGTQLSVL.

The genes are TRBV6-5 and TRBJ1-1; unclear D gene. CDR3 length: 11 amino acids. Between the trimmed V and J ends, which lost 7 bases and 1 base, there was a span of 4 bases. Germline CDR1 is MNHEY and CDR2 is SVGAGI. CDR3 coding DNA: TGTGCCAGCACCCGGAACACTGAAGCTTTCTTT. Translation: CASTRNTEAFF.

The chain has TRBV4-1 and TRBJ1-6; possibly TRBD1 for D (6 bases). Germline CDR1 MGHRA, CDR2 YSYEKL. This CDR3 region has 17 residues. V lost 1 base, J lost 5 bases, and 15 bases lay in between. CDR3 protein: CASSQGVQGTNNSPLHF. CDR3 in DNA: TGCGCCAGCAGCCAAGGGGTACAGGGAACGAATAATTCACCCCTCCACTTT.

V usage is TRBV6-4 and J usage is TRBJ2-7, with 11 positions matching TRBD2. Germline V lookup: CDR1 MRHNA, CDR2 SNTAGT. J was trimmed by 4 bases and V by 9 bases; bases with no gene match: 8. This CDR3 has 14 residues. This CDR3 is CARVSSGRSYEQYV. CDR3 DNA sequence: TGTGCCAGGGTGTCTAGCGGGAGGTCGTACGAGCAGTACGTC.

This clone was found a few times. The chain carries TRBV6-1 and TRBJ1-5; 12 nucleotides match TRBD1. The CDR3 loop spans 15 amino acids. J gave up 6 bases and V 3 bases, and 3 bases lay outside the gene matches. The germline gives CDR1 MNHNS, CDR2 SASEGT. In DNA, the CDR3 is TGTGCCAGCAGTGATCGGGACAGGGGGCTTCAGCCCCAGCATTTT. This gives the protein CASSDRDRGLQPQHF.

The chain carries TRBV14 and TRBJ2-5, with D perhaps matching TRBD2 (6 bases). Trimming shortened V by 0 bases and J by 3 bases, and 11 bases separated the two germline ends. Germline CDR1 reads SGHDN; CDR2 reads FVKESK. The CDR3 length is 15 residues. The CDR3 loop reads CASSQDFGGKETQYF. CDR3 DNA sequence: TGTGCCAGCAGCCAAGATTTTGGCGGGAAAGAGACCCAGTACTTC.

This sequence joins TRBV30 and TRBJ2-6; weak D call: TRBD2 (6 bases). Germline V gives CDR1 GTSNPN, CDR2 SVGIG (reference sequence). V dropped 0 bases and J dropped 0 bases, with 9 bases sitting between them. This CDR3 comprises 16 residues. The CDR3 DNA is TGTGCCTGGAGTGTAACCGGGGGCTCTGGGGCCAACGTCCTGACTTTC. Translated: CAWSVTGGSGANVLTF.

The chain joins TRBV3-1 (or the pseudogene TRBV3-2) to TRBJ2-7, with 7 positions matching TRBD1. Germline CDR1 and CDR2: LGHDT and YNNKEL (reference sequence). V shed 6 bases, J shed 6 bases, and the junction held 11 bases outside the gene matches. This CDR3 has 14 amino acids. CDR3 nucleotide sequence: TGTGCCAGCAGGCTACGACAGGGTGGGGGCGAGCAGTACTTC. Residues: CASRLRQGGGEQYF.

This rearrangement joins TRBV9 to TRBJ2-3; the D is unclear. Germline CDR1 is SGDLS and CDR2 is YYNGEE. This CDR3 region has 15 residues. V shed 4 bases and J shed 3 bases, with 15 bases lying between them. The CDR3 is CASSPLDPRTDTQYF. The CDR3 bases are TGTGCCAGCAGCCCCCTCGACCCTAGGACAGATACGCAGTATTTT.

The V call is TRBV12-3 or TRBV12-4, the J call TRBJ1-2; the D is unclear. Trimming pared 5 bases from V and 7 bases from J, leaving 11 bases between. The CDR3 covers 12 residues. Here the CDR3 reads CASSPRSGGYTF. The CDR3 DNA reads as TGTGCCAGCAGTCCGCGATCTGGTGGCTACACCTTC.

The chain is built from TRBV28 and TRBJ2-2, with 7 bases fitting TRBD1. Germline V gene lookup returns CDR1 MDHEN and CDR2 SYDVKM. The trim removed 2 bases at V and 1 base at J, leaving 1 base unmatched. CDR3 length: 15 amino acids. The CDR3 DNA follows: TGTGCCAGCAGTTTACGGACAGGGAACACCGGGGAGCTGTTTTTT. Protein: CASSLRTGNTGELFF. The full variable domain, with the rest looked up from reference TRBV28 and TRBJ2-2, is DVKVTQSSRYLVKRTGEKVFLECVQDMDHENMFWYRQDPGLGLRLIYFSYDVKMKEKGDIPEGYSVSREKKERFSLILESASTNQTSMYLCASSLRTGNTGELFFGEGSRLTVL.

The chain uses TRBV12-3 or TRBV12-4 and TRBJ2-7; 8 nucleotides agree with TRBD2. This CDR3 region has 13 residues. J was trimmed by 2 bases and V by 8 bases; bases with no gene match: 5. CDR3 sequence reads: CASGAGATYEQYF. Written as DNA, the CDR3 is TGTGCCAGCGGAGCGGGGGCAACCTACGAGCAGTACTTC.

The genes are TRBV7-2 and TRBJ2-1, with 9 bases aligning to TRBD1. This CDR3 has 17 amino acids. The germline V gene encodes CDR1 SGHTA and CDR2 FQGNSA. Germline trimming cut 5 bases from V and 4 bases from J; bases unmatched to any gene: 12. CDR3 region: CASSQGQGQLLYNEQFF. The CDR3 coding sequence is TGTGCCAGCAGCCAGGGACAGGGACAATTACTATACAATGAGCAGTTCTTC.

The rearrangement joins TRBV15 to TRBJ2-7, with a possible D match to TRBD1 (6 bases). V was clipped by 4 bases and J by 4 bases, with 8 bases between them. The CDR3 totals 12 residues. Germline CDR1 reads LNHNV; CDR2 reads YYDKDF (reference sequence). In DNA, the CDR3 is TGTGCCACCAGCAAGGACAGATACGAGCAGTACGTC. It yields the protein CATSKDRYEQYV.

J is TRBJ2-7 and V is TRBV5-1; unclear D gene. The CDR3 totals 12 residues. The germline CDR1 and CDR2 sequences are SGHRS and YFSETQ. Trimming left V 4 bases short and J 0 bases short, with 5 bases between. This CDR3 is CASSPPSYEQYF. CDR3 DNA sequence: TGCGCCAGCAGCCCTCCCTCCTACGAGCAGTACTTC.

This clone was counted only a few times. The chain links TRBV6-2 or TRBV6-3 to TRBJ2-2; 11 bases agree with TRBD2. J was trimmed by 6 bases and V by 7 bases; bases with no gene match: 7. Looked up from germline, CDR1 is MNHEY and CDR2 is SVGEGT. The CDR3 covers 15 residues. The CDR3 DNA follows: TGTGCCAGCAACCCTAGCGGGAGGATGCCCGGGGAGCTGTTTTTT. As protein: CASNPSGRMPGELFF.

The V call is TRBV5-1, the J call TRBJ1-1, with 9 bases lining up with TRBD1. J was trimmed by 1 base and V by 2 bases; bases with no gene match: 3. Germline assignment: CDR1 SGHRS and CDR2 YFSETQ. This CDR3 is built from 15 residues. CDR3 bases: TGCGCCAGCAGCTTACAGGGGGCCGGGAACACTGAAGCTTTCTTT. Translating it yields CASSLQGAGNTEAFF.

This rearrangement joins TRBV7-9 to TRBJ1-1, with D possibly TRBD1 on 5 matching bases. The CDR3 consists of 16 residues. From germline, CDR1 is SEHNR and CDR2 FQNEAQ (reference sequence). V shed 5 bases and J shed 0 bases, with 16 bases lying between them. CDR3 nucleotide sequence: TGTGCCAGCAGCGTACTAAGGACAACCATGAACACTGAAGCTTTCTTT. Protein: CASSVLRTTMNTEAFF.

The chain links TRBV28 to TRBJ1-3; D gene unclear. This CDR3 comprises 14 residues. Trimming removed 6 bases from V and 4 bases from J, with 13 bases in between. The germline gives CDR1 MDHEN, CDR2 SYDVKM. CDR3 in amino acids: CASSLMGRGNTIYF. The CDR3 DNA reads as TGTGCCAGCAGCCTAATGGGCAGGGGAAACACCATATATTTT.

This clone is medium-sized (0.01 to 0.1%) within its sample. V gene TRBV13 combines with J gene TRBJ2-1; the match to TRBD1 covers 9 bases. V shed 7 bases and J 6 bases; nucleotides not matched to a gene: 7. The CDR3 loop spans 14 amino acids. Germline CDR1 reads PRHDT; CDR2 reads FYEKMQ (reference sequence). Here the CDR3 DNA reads TGTGCCAGCACCGGGACAGGGAGGGCCAATGAGCAGTTCTTC. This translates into CASTGTGRANEQFF.

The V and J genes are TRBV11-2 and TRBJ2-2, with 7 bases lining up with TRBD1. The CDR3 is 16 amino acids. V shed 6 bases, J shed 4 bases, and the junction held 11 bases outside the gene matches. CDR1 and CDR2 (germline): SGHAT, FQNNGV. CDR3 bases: TGTGCCAGCAGGGAGGCCACCGGGACAGCCACCGGGGAGCTGTTTTTT. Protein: CASREATGTATGELFF.